The clone carrying this TCR beta chain appeared a few times. Its antigen is unknown. The CDR3 is made up of 13 amino acids. Germline V lookup: CDR1 SNHLY, CDR2 FYNNEI. Trimming shortened V by 7 bases and J by 5 bases, and 11 bases separated the two germline ends. This sample is drawn from a study of T cell repertoires in cytomegalovirus infection. Study-wide background: Signatures in public TCR beta sequences pointed to both CMV infection and matching HLA type. Study observations and caveats: HLA-C-restricted CMV clonotypes gave the most frequent clonotype in two of eight donors.

TCRdb re-analysed the reads in MiXCR, keeping a single row per CDR3 protein. The sample shows fewer than 550,000 distinct CDR3 sequences, about 17% of them seen only once. Sequenced material: CD8+ T cells from PBMCs. This receptor was identified in a human donor in good health (CMV status not recorded). Some clones in this sample may be carry-over from other donors' samples. V and J are TRBV2 and TRBJ2-2; maybe TRBD2 (6 bases). DNA of the CDR3: TGTGCCAGCATGGGCGGGGTGACCGGGGAGCTGTTTTTT. This codes for CASMGGVTGELFF.